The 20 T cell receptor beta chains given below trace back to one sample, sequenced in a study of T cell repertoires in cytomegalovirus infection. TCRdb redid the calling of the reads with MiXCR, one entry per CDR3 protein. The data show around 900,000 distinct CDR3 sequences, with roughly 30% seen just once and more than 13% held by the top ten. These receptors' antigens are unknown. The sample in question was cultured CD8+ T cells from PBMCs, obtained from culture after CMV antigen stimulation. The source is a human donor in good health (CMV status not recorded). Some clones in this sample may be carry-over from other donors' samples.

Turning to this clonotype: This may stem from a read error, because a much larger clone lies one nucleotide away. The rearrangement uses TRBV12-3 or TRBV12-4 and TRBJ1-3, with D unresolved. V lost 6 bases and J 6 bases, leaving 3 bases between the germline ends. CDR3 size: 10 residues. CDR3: CASSVNTIYF. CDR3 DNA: TGTGCCAGCAGCGTAAACACCATATATTTT.

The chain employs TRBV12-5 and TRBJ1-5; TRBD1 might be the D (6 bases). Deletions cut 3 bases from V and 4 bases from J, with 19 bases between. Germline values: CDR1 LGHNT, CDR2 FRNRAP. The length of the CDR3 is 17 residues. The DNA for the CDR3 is TGTGCTAGTGGTTTTTGGGGACAAGGAATGGGGAATCAGCCCCAGCATTTT. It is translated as CASGFWGQGMGNQPQHF.

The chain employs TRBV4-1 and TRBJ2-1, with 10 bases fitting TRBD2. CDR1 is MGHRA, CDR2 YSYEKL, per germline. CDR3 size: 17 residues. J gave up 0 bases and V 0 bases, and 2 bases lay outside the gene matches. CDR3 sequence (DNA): TGCGCCAGCAGCCAAGAGAGCGGGGGGGGCTCCTACAATGAGCAGTTCTTC. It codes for CASSQESGGGSYNEQFF.

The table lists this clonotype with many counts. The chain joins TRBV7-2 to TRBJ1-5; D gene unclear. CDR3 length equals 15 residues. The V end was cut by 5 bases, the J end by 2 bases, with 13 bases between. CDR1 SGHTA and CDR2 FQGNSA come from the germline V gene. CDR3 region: CASSPSPGGNQPQHF. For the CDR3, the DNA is TGTGCCAGCAGCCCCAGCCCTGGGGGCAATCAGCCCCAGCATTTT.

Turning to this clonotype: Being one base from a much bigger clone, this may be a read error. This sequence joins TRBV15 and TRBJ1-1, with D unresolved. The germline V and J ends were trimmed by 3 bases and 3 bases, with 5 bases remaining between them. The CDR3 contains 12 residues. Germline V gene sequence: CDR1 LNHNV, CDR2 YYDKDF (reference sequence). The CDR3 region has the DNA TGTGCCACCAGCAGCGGGGACACTGAAGCTTTCTTT. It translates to CATSSGDTEAFF.

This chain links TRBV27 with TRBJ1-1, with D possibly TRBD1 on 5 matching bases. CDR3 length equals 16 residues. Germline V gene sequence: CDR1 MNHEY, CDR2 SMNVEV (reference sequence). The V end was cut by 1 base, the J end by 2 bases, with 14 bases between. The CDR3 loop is CASSLFPWTPNTEAFF. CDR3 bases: TGTGCCAGCAGTTTATTCCCCTGGACACCTAACACTGAAGCTTTCTTT.

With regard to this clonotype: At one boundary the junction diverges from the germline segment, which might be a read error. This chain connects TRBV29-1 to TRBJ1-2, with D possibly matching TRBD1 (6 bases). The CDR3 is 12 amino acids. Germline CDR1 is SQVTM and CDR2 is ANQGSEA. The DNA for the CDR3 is TGTAGCGGGGGGGAGGGGGACCGTGGCTACACCTTC. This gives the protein CSGGEGDRGYTF.

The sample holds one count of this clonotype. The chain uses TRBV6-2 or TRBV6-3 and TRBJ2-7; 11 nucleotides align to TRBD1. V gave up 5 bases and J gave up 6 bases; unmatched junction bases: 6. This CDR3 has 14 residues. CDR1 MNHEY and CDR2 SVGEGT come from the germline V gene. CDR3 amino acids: CASSDRTGGVEQYV. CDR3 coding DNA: TGTGCCAGCAGTGATCGGACAGGGGGCGTCGAGCAGTACGTC.

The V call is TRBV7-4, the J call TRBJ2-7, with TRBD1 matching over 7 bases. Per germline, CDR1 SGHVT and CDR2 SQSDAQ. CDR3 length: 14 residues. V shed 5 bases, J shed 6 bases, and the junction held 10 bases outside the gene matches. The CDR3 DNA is TGTGCCAGCAGCCATCGGGCAGGGGGTAGCGAGCAGTACTTC. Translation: CASSHRAGGSEQYF.

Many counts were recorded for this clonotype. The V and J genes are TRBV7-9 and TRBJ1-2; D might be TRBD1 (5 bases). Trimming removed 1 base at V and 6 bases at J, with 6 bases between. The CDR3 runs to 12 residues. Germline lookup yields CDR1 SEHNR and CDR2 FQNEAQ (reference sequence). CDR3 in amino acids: CASSLGGNGYTF. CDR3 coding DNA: TGTGCCAGCAGCTTAGGGGGGAATGGCTACACCTTC.

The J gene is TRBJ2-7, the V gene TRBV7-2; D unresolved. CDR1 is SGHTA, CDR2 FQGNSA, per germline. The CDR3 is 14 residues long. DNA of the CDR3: TGTGTCAGCAGCCCCGGATTGCCCCCCTACGAGCAGTACGTC. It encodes CVSSPGLPPYEQYV.

The CDR3 DNA sequence: TGTGCCAGCAGCTTAAGTGAGAGCAGGGGGCTTTATGGCTACACCTTC. Translated: CASSLSESRGLYGYTF. This sequence joins TRBV7-6 and TRBJ1-2, with 8 positions matching TRBD1. The germline V gene encodes CDR1 SGHVS and CDR2 FNYEAQ. The CDR3 runs to 16 residues. The V and J ends lost 2 bases and 5 bases, in that order; junction bases with no gene match: 10.

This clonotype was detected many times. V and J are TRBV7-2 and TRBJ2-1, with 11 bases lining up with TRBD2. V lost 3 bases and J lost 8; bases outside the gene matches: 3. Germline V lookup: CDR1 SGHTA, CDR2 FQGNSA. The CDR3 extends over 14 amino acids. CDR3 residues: CASSFRLAGYEQFF. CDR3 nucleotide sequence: TGTGCCAGCAGCTTTCGACTAGCGGGGTATGAGCAGTTCTTC.

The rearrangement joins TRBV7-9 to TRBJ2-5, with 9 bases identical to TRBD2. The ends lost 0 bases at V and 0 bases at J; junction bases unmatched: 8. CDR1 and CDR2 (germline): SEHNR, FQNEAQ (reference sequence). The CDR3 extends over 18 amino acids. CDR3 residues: CASSLAGLAGMYQETQYF. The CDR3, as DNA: TGTGCCAGCAGCTTAGCGGGTCTAGCGGGGATGTACCAAGAGACCCAGTACTTC.

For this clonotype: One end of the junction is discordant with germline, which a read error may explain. This CDR3 is CANSLWDRDTEAFF. The CDR3 DNA sequence: TGTGCCAACAGTTTGTGGGACAGGGACACTGAAGCTTTCTTT. The V and J genes are TRBV12-3 or TRBV12-4 and TRBJ1-1; TRBD1 matches at 9 bases. This CDR3 is built from 14 residues.

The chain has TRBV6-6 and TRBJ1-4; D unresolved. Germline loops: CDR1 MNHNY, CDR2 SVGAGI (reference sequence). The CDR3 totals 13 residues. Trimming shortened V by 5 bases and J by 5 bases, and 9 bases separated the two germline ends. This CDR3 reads CASSQIRNEKLFF. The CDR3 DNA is TGTGCCAGCAGTCAGATAAGGAATGAAAAACTGTTTTTT.

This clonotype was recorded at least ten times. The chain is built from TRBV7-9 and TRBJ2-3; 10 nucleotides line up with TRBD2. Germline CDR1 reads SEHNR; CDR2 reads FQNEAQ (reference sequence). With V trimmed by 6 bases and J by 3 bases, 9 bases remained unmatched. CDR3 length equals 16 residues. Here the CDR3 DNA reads TGTGCCAGCAGTCTAAGCGGGGGGGGAAGGACAGATACGCAGTATTTT. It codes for CASSLSGGGRTDTQYF.

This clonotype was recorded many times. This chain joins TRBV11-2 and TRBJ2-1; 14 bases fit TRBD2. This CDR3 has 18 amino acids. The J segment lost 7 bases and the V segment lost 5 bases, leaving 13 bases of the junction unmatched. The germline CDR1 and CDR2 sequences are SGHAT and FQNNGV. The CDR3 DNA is TGTGCCAGCAGCCAGGGACTAGCGGGGGTCTCACTGGGGAATGAGCAGTTCTTC. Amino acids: CASSQGLAGVSLGNEQFF.

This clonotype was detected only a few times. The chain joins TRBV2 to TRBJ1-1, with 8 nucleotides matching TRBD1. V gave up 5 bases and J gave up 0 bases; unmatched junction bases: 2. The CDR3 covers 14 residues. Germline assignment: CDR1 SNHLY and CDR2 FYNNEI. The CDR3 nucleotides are TGTGCCAGCAGTATGACAGGGGTGAACACTGAAGCTTTCTTT. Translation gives CASSMTGVNTEAFF.

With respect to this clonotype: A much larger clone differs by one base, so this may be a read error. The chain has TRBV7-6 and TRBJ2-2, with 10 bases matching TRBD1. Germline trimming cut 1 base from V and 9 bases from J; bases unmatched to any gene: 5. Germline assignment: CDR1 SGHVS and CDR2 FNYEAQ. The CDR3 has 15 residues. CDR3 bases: TGTGCCAGCAGCTTAGGACAGGGGGCCGGCAGGGAGCTGTTTTTT. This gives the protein CASSLGQGAGRELFF.